This T cell receptor (beta chain) was observed in a study of T cells in Graves' hyperthyroidism and ophthalmopathy. A roughly 10 ml volume of fresh peripheral blood provided the PBMCs. Authors of the study amplified TCR beta CDR3 regions from RNA transcripts. The primer set for the first-round RT-PCR of the TCR CDR3 was HTBI. TCRdb reprocessed the multiplex PCR reads with MiXCR, giving one entry per CDR3 protein. This table has under 650,000 distinct CDR3 sequences, 16% appearing once. This clonotype came up a few times. The CDR3 is 14 residues long. The junction had 11 bases not matched to a gene; V was cut back by 9 bases and J by 7 bases. Per germline, CDR1 MNHNS and CDR2 SASEGT.

The sample consisted of blood. This rearrangement joins TRBV6-1 to TRBJ2-1, with 8 bases aligning to TRBD2. The TCR sequence derives from a woman aged 25-40 years with Graves' hyperthyroidism. The CDR3, as DNA: TGTGCCAGTCGTAAAACGGGGGGGTCAAATGAGCAGTTCTTC. Its protein product is CASRKTGGSNEQFF.